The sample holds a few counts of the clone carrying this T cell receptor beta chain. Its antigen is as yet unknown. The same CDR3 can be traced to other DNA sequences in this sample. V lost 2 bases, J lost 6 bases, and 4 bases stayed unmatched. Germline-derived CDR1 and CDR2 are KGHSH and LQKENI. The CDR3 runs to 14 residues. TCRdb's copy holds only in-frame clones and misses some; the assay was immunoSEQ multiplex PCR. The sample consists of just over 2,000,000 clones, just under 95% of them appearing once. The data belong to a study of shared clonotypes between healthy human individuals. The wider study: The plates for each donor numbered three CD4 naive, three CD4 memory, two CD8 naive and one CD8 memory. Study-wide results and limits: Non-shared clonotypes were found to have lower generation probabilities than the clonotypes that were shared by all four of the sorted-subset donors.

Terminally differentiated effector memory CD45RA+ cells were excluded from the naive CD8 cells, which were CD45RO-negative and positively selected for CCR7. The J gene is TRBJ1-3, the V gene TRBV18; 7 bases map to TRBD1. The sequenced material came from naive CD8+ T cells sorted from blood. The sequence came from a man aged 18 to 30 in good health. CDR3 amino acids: CASSPGGQINTIYF. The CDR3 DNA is TGTGCCAGCTCACCAGGGGGACAGATAAACACCATATATTTT. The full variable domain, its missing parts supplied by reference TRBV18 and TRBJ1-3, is NAGVMQNPRHLVRRRGQEARLRCSPMKGHSHVYWYRQLPEEGLKFMVYLQKENIIDESGMPKERFSAEFPKEGPSILRIQQVVRGDSAAYFCASSPGGQINTIYFGEGSWLTVV.